The 14 T cell receptor beta chains below come from one sample, sequenced in a study of identical twins (dated by TCRdb to 2015 to 2016). The protocol used for the library was 5' RACE. The reads were generated on an Illumina HiSeq 2000. TCRdb reanalyzed the raw reads on its own, using fastp at Q25 for trimming and MiXCR for clone calling, and kept in-frame beta chains. Rows matching on CDR3 protein sequence are summarized as one entry with the most common DNA and genes. For this sample there are 400,000 to 550,000 distinct CDR3 sequences; 20% to 25% appear just once. The ten largest clones represent 0.75% to 0.95% of the sample. This same sample was also part of a study on T cells expressing NK-cell markers.

The sample was CD4+ T cells sorted from blood. The receptors were sampled from a woman younger than 30 in good health.

This clonotype was found a few times. The rearrangement links TRBV30 to TRBJ2-2; D possibly matches TRBD1 or TRBD2 (5 bases each). Germline V gene sequence: CDR1 GTSNPN, CDR2 SVGIG (reference sequence). V was shortened by 4 bases and J by 5 bases, with 17 bases between the two germline ends. The CDR3 loop spans 15 amino acids. In DNA, the CDR3 is TGTGCCTGGAAGGGCGAGGGGCTCAGAACCGGGGAGCTGTTTTTT. This gives the protein CAWKGEGLRTGELFF.

The chain links TRBV20-1 to TRBJ2-3; D is ambiguous. This CDR3 spans 12 amino acids. The germline V gene encodes CDR1 DFQATT and CDR2 SNEGSKA (reference sequence). V gave up 4 bases and J gave up 2 bases, with 7 bases separating them. Written as DNA, the CDR3 is TGCAGTGCTAAAAGACCCACAGATACGCAGTATTTT. It codes for CSAKRPTDTQYF.

This clonotype has just a few counts. This chain connects TRBV7-2 to TRBJ1-2; D not certain. V was cut by 3 bases and J by 0 bases, with 8 bases left in between. CDR1 and CDR2 from the germline V gene are SGHTA and FQGNSA. The CDR3 totals 14 residues. This CDR3 is CASSLEVANYGYTF. The DNA for the CDR3 is TGTGCCAGCAGCTTGGAAGTAGCTAACTATGGCTACACCTTC.

V is TRBV9 and J is TRBJ2-2, with D perhaps TRBD1 (6 bases). Between the trimmed V and J ends, which lost 2 bases and 1 base, there was a span of 15 bases. CDR3 size: 17 residues. Germline assignment: CDR1 SGDLS and CDR2 YYNGEE. CDR3: CASSVQGTYLNTGELFF. The CDR3 DNA reads as TGTGCCAGCAGCGTCCAAGGGACATACCTGAACACCGGGGAGCTGTTTTTT.

This chain joins TRBV28 and TRBJ2-1, with no clear D. CDR3 length equals 12 residues. Trimming shortened V by 6 bases and J by 6 bases, and 9 bases separated the two germline ends. Per germline, CDR1 MDHEN and CDR2 SYDVKM. The CDR3 DNA follows: TGTGCCAGCAGAGTATCGGGCAATGAGCAGTTCTTC. Amino acids: CASRVSGNEQFF.

A few counts support this clonotype. The chain joins TRBV13 to TRBJ2-1, with 13 bases lining up with TRBD2. This CDR3 spans 15 amino acids. V trimming: 5 bases; J trimming: 8 bases; junction bases outside the gene matches: 6. Germline assignment: CDR1 PRHDT and CDR2 FYEKMQ (reference sequence). CDR3 bases: TGTGCCAGCAGCGCCCGGACTAGCGGGGGTTATGAGCAGTTCTTC. Encoded protein: CASSARTSGGYEQFF.

A few counts support this clonotype. The rearrangement uses TRBV7-2 and TRBJ2-7, with D maybe TRBD1 (7 bases). Per germline, CDR1 SGHTA and CDR2 FQGNSA. V was trimmed by 2 bases and J by 4 bases, leaving 15 bases between them. The CDR3 extends over 15 amino acids. CDR3 nucleotide sequence: TGTGCCAGCAGCTTAAAGGCAGGGGGGATGTACGAGCAGTACTTC. It is translated as CASSLKAGGMYEQYF.

The V gene is TRBV3-1, the J gene TRBJ1-6; unclear D gene. The ends were cut back, 2 bases at V and 7 bases at J, with 12 bases in the middle. Germline loops: CDR1 LGHDT, CDR2 YNNKEL (reference sequence). This CDR3 is built from 15 residues. DNA for the CDR3: TGTGCCAGCAGCCAAAGAGTAATGGGGAATTCACCCCTCCACTTT. It specifies CASSQRVMGNSPLHF.

This rearrangement joins TRBV5-4 to TRBJ1-1, with D possibly matching TRBD1 (5 bases). V dropped 3 bases and J dropped 1 base, with 7 bases sitting between them. Germline V gene sequence: CDR1 SGHNT, CDR2 YYREEE (reference sequence). CDR3 length equals 13 residues. The CDR3 DNA follows: TGTGCCAGCAGCTCCGGGACGAACACTGAAGCTTTCTTT. Translated, it gives CASSSGTNTEAFF.

The chain joins TRBV12-3 or TRBV12-4 to TRBJ1-2; D is possibly TRBD1 (6 bases). The CDR3 totals 11 residues. The germline V and J ends were trimmed by 6 bases and 8 bases, with 10 bases remaining between them. CDR3 loop: CASRSQGGYTF. CDR3 in DNA: TGTGCCAGCAGATCCCAGGGGGGCTACACCTTC.

The sample holds many counts of this clonotype. The chain employs TRBV4-3 and TRBJ2-1; 8 bases are a match to TRBD2. Germline V gene lookup returns CDR1 LGHNA and CDR2 YSLEER. Trimming removed 0 bases from V and 4 bases from J; junction bases left unmatched: 8. The CDR3 is 17 amino acids. In DNA form, the CDR3 reads TGCGCCAGCAGCCAAGAAATTGGACTAGCAGATTACAATGAGCAGTTCTTC. It codes for CASSQEIGLADYNEQFF.

This clonotype occurred many times. CDR3 loop: CASSLDEKLFF. CDR3 DNA sequence: TGTGCCAGCAGTTTGGATGAAAAACTGTTTTTT. The chain uses TRBV12-3 or TRBV12-4 and TRBJ1-4; no clear D. V shed 3 bases and J shed 6 bases, with 2 bases lying between them. The CDR3 is 11 residues long.

The DNA of the CDR3 is TGTGCCAGCAGCCAAGGGACAGTCAACTATGGCTACACCTTC. This codes for CASSQGTVNYGYTF. This chain uses TRBV3-1 with TRBJ1-2; D possibly corresponds to TRBD1 (6 bases). This CDR3 is 14 amino acids long. Trimming shortened V by 1 base and J by 2 bases, and 8 bases separated the two germline ends. CDR1 is LGHDT and CDR2 is YNNKEL in the germline V gene (reference sequence). The complete variable domain, with remaining parts taken from reference TRBV3-1 and TRBJ1-2, reads DTAVSQTPKYLVTQMGNDKSIKCEQNLGHDTMYWYKQDSKKFLKIMFSYNNKELIINETVPNRFSPKSPDKAHLNLHINSLELGDSAVYFCASSQGTVNYGYTFGSGTRLTVV.

This clonotype showed up just a few times. The chain has TRBV5-4 and TRBJ2-6; no reliable D call. The CDR3 length is 15 residues. Germline-derived CDR1 and CDR2 are SGHNT and YYREEE (reference sequence). Deletions cut 0 bases from V and 2 bases from J, with 6 bases between. The CDR3 protein is CASSLVLTGANVLTF. Written as DNA, the CDR3 is TGTGCCAGCAGCTTGGTTTTAACTGGGGCCAACGTCCTGACTTTC.